This T cell receptor beta chain was found in a study of shared clonotypes between healthy human individuals. Study results and limitations: A handful of donors shared about 4.8% of their naive CD4 clonotypes. Even with large depth, rarefaction showed that sorted-subset sequencing was incomplete. Collection of samples was limited to blood; tissue repertoires likely differ.

Assay: immunoSEQ multiplex PCR; the TCRdb copy retains only in-frame clones and omits some. The profile shows 2 million to 2.5 million clones, over 90% of them singletons. In the case of this clone: Its specificity is not known.

The receptor was isolated from a man younger than 30 in good health. Some clones in this sample may be carry-over from other donors' samples. The sequenced sample consisted of naive CD4+ T cells from PBMCs. As to subset: CD45RA+ positively selected.

The CDR3 DNA is TGTGCCAGCAGCTTGTGGCAGACTAATGAAAAACTGTTTTTT. This sequence encodes CASSLWQTNEKLFF. The V and J genes are TRBV5-8 and TRBJ1-4; no clear D. This CDR3 spans 14 amino acids. V dropped 1 base and J dropped 2 bases, with 6 bases sitting between them. Germline assignment: CDR1 SGHTS and CDR2 YDEGEE. Based on the CDR3 plus reference TRBV5-8 and TRBJ1-4, the full variable domain is EAGVTQSPTHLIKTRGQQATLRCSPISGHTSVYWYQQALGLGLQFLLWYDEGEERNRGNFPPRFSGRQFPNYSSELNVNALELEDSALYLCASSLWQTNEKLFFGSGTQLSVL.